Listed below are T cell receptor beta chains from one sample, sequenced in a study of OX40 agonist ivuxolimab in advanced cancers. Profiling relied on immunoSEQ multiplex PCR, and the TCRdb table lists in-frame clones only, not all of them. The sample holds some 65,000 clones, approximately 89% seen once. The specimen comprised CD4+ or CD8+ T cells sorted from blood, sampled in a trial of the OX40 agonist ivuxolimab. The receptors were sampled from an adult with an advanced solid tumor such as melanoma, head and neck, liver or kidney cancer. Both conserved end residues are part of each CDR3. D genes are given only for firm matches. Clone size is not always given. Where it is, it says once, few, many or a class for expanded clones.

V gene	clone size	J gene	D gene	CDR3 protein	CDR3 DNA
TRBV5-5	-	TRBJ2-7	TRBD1	CASSFGTASYEQYF	TGTGCCAGCAGCTTCGGGACAGCGTCGTACGAGCAGTACTTC
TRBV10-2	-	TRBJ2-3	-	CASSVGSLDTQYF	TGCGCCAGCAGTGTAGGAAGTCTAGATACGCAGTATTTT
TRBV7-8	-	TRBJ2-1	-	CASSYIRDFRSVGNEQFF	TGTGCCAGCAGTTATATCCGGGACTTCCGCAGTGTCGGTAATGAGCAGTTCTTC
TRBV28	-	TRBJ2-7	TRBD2	CASSLWPSGASYEQYF	TGTGCCAGCAGTCTATGGCCTAGCGGGGCATCCTACGAGCAGTACTTC
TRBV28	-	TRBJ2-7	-	CASSLGALGSEQYF	TGTGCCAGCAGTTTAGGGGCTTTAGGATCCGAGCAGTACTTC
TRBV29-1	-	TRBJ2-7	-	CSVGLSGRGYEQYF	TGCAGCGTTGGATTATCGGGACGGGGCTACGAGCAGTACTTC
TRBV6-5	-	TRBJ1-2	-	CASSYSIWVTNYGYTF	TGTGCCAGCAGTTACTCGATTTGGGTAACTAACTATGGCTACACCTTC
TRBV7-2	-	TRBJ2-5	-	CASSLTRGMVETQYF	TGTGCCAGCAGCTTAACACGGGGAATGGTGGAGACCCAGTACTTC
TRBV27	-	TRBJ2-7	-	CASSPGPGYEQYF	TGTGCCAGCAGTCCGGGGCCGGGGTACGAGCAGTACTTC
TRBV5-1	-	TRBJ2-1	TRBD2	CATKPGTRVNEQFF	TGCGCCACAAAACCCGGGACTAGGGTCAATGAGCAGTTCTTC
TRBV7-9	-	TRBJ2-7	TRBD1	CASSSRDRDEQYF	TGTGCCAGCAGCTCCCGGGACAGGGACGAGCAGTACTTC
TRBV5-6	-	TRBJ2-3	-	CASSLARDSGSTDTQYF	TGTGCCAGCAGCTTGGCCCGGGACAGCGGGAGTACAGATACGCAGTATTTT
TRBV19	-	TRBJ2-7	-	CASSIRLAVPYEQYF	TGTGCCAGTAGTATTCGGTTAGCGGTACCCTACGAGCAGTACTTC
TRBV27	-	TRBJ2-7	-	CASSLDGGGGYEQYF	TGTGCCAGCAGCCTCGACGGGGGTGGGGGATACGAGCAGTACTTC
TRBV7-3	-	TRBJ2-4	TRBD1	CASSLTGGENIQYF	TGTGCCAGCAGCCTGACAGGGGGGGAAAACATTCAGTACTTC
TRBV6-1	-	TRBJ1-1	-	CASSEWLGRDEAFF	TGTGCCAGCAGTGAATGGTTAGGGCGTGATGAAGCTTTCTTT
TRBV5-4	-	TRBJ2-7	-	CASSSGPLYEQYF	TGTGCCAGCAGTTCTGGTCCATTGTACGAGCAGTACTTC
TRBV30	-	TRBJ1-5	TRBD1	CAWSVKSGTGVYSNQPQHF	TGTGCCTGGAGTGTAAAGAGCGGGACAGGGGTTTATAGCAATCAGCCCCAGCATTTT
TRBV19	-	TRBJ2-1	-	CASSIDGVLNYNEQFF	TGTGCCAGTAGTATAGATGGGGTTCTTAACTACAATGAGCAGTTCTTC
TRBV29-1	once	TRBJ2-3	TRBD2	CSVELAGTTDTQYF	TGCAGCGTTGAACTAGCGGGAACCACAGATACGCAGTATTTT
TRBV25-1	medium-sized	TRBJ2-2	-	CASSGDTGELFF	TGTGCCAGCAGTGGAGACACCGGGGAGCTGTTTTTT
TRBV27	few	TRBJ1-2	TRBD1	CASGYRGHSTF	TGTGCCAGCGGCTACAGGGGTCACTCCACCTTC
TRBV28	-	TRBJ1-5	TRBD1	CASSFQGGGNQPQHF	TGTGCCAGCAGTTTCCAGGGGGGGGGCAATCAGCCCCAGCATTTT
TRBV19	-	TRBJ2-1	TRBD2	CASSEGSGGAYNEQFF	TGTGCCAGTAGTGAGGGTAGCGGGGGTGCCTACAATGAGCAGTTCTTC
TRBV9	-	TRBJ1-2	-	CASSVLGSGYTF	TGTGCCAGCAGCGTACTGGGTTCCGGCTACACCTTC
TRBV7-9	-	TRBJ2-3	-	CASSDSRAARSDTQYF	TGTGCCAGCAGCGATAGCCGTGCGGCCCGGAGCGATACGCAGTATTTT
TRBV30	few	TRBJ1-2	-	CAWSTSAGNYGYTF	TGTGCCTGGAGTACCTCGGCAGGGAACTATGGCTACACCTTC
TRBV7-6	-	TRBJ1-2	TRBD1	CASSLGQGLDYGYTF	TGTGCCAGCAGCTTGGGACAGGGACTTGACTATGGCTACACCTTC
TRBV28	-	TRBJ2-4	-	CASSPRDLELAKNIQYF	TGTGCCAGCAGTCCAAGGGACCTTGAACTAGCCAAAAACATTCAGTACTTC
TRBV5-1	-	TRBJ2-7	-	CASSLEGNYEQYF	TGCGCCAGCAGCTTAGAGGGGAACTACGAGCAGTACTTC
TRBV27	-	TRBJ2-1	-	CASSLSAAVSYNEQFF	TGTGCCAGCAGTTTATCTGCAGCGGTCTCCTACAATGAGCAGTTCTTC
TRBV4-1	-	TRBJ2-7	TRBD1	CASSQDPLTGIEQYF	TGCGCCAGCAGCCAAGATCCCCTGACAGGGATCGAGCAGTACTTC
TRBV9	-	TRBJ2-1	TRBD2	CASSAPSGGIDEQFF	TGTGCCAGCAGCGCACCTAGCGGGGGTATCGATGAGCAGTTCTTC
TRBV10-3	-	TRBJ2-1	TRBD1	CAISDPGTGGLAGVTEQFF	TGTGCCATCAGTGATCCCGGGACAGGGGGCCTAGCGGGAGTCACTGAGCAGTTCTTC
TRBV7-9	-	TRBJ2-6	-	CASTPVQGLTGANVLTF	TGTGCCAGCACCCCAGTGCAGGGACTCACTGGGGCCAACGTCCTGACTTTC
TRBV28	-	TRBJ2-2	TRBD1	CASSSRRQGKDTGELFF	TGTGCCAGCAGTTCCCGTCGACAGGGTAAGGACACCGGGGAGCTGTTTTTT
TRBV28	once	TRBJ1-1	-	CASSFRGTEAFF	TGTGCCAGCAGTTTTAGGGGCACTGAAGCTTTCTTT
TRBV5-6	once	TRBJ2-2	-	CASSFSRGGNTGELFF	TGTGCCAGCAGTTTCTCCCGGGGAGGGAACACCGGGGAGCTGTTTTTT
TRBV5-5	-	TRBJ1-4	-	CASSLIAAFNEKLFF	TGTGCCAGCAGCTTGATTGCAGCTTTTAATGAAAAACTGTTTTTT
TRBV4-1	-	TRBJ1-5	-	CASSQDGASNQPQHF	TGCGCCAGCAGCCAAGATGGAGCAAGCAATCAGCCCCAGCATTTT